This entry concerns a single T cell receptor beta chain. The antigen remains undetermined. The sample originates from a study of CD8+ T cells in alopecia areata. The study, taken as a whole, reports: The study found that many expanded lesional clones persisted in scalp and blood during tofacitinib. Among the top 100, expanded CD8+ clones, as well as scalp clonality, were significantly decreased by tofacitinib. Lesional scalp exceeded normal scalp in clonality, especially in alopecia totalis/universalis.

RNA extraction was followed by reverse transcription into cDNA, which acted as the sequencing template. TCRdb's copy holds only in-frame clones and misses some; the assay was immunoSEQ multiplex PCR. The sample lists around 290,000 clones; about three fifths were seen once. Treatment described: oral pan-JAK inhibitor, 5-10 mg twice daily. As part of sample collection, lesional scalp punch biopsies and peripheral blood were taken from alopecia areata patients. Sequencing was performed on CD4+ T cells sorted from blood, taken at week 24, from a patient treated with tofacitinib. This sequence originates from a human donor with alopecia areata.

The CDR3 nucleotides are TGTGCCACCAGCAGAGGCGAGGGGGAGACCCAGTACTTC. It specifies CATSRGEGETQYF. This chain links TRBV15 with TRBJ2-5; D may match TRBD1 or TRBD2 (5 bases each). This CDR3 spans 13 amino acids. Trimming took 1 base from V and 5 from J, leaving 8 bases between them. From germline, CDR1 is LNHNV and CDR2 YYDKDF (reference sequence).